The T cell receptor beta chain described here comes from a study of vaccination and CD4 T cells after COVID-19. As to treatment: approximately nine-day PBMC culture with coronavirus spike peptide pools or control peptides (ViraFEST assay). CDR1 is LNHDA, CDR2 SQIVND, per germline (reference sequence). This CDR3 has 13 amino acids. Trimming cost V 1 base and J 9 bases, with 10 bases left between them. Sequenced with the Oncomine TCR Beta short-read assay was DNA taken from cultured CD4+ T cells. TCRdb fed the PCR reads into MiXCR, producing one record per CDR3 protein. The table records over 7,500 distinct CDR3 sequences, about three fifths of them present only once. Turning to this clonotype: Its specificity is unknown.

The chain links TRBV19 to TRBJ1-3, with a possible D match to TRBD1 (5 bases). Sequences were obtained from CD4+ T cells from blood, cultured in vitro. The receptor was derived from a human donor who had recovered from COVID-19. CDR3 DNA sequence: TGTGCCAGTAGTATAGTCGGGGCGTCCACCATATATTTT. Its protein is CASSIVGASTIYF.